These 16 T cell receptor beta chains share one sample of origin, sequenced in a study of human T cells and chemical hapten exposure. Time point given: patch test 3, about 24 weeks after DPC sensitization. Regarding treatment: therapeutic diphenylcyclopropenone sensitization with weekly scalp DPC. TCRdb reprocessed the RACE reads via MiXCR and lists one record per CDR3 protein. This table has about 30,000 distinct CDR3 sequences, about 5% appearing once. The sample was whole blood, taken in connection with sensitization to the hapten diphenylcyclopropenone (DPC). All receptors come from a man aged 30 to 39 with alopecia areata. Some clones in this sample may be carry-over from other donors' samples.

This clonotype was seen many times. The rearrangement joins TRBV12-3 or TRBV12-4 to TRBJ2-5, with a possible D match to TRBD2 (6 bases). V was cut by 9 bases and J by 4 bases, with 24 bases left in between. The CDR3 loop spans 16 amino acids. The CDR3 reads CASSDPGLASGETQYF. Written as DNA, the CDR3 is TGTGCCAGTTCCGACCCGGGACTCGCCTCGGGAGAGACCCAGTACTTC.

Ten or more counts support this clonotype. The chain couples TRBV29-1 to TRBJ1-1; 7 nucleotides line up with TRBD1. The ends lost 6 bases at V and 5 bases at J; junction bases unmatched: 15. The CDR3 contains 15 residues. Germline lookup yields CDR1 SQVTM and CDR2 ANQGSEA. CDR3 sequence reads: CSVGTVRQGWTEAFF. The CDR3 DNA is TGCAGCGTGGGGACCGTAAGACAGGGTTGGACTGAAGCTTTCTTT.

This clonotype was counted at least ten times. This chain joins TRBV29-1 and TRBJ2-7; possible D gene TRBD2, 5 bases. The germline gives CDR1 SQVTM, CDR2 ANQGSEA. The V and J ends lost 6 bases and 2 bases respectively, with 14 bases between them. The CDR3 extends over 13 amino acids. CDR3 residues: CSVRTGITYEQYF. CDR3 DNA sequence: TGCAGCGTGAGGACCGGGATAACCTACGAGCAGTACTTC.

This clonotype was seen ten or more times. CDR3 residues: CSVALLGQTSDTQYF. The CDR3 DNA reads as TGCAGCGTAGCCCTCTTGGGACAGACCAGCGATACGCAGTATTTT. V usage is TRBV29-1 and J usage is TRBJ2-3, with 7 bases matching TRBD1. J was trimmed by 6 bases and V by 6 bases; bases with no gene match: 15. This CDR3 has 15 amino acids. Germline V gives CDR1 SQVTM, CDR2 ANQGSEA.

This clonotype was counted at least ten times. The chain joins TRBV29-1 to TRBJ1-5; D is unresolved. The germline gives CDR1 SQVTM, CDR2 ANQGSEA. The V end was cut by 6 bases, the J end by 0 bases, with 12 bases between. CDR3 size: 14 residues. This CDR3 is CSVGDGLSNQPQHF. CDR3 coding DNA: TGCAGCGTAGGTGACGGCCTTAGCAATCAGCCCCAGCATTTT.

This clonotype was recorded many times. The chain uses TRBV2 and TRBJ1-5; 8 bases map to TRBD1. Trimming took 4 bases from V and 7 from J; bases not matched to a gene: 3. The CDR3 totals 13 residues. CDR1 is SNHLY, CDR2 FYNNEI, per germline. The CDR3 here is CASSGDRGQPQHF. The CDR3 DNA reads TGTGCCAGCAGTGGCGACAGGGGCCAGCCCCAGCATTTT. The whole variable domain, remainder taken from reference TRBV2 and TRBJ1-5, is EPEVTQTPSHQVTQMGQEVILRCVPISNHLYFYWYRQILGQKVEFLVSFYNNEISEKSEIFDDQFSVERPDGSNFTLKIRSTKLEDSAMYFCASSGDRGQPQHFGDGTRLSIL.

V and J are TRBV29-1 and TRBJ2-1; D is undetermined. V gave up 5 bases and J gave up 7 bases, with 6 bases separating them. The CDR3 length is 10 residues. Germline V lookup: CDR1 SQVTM, CDR2 ANQGSEA. The CDR3 DNA reads as TGCAGCGTTTCTTCTAATGAGCAGTTCTTC. This sequence encodes CSVSSNEQFF.

This clonotype was recorded at least ten times. For the CDR3, the DNA is TGTGCCAGCAGTTACAGGGGACTCCCTAGAGATACGCAGTATTTT. Amino acids: CASSYRGLPRDTQYF. V and J are TRBV6-5 and TRBJ2-3; D is perhaps TRBD2 (6 bases). Per the germline V gene, CDR1 is MNHEY and CDR2 is SVGAGI. Trimming removed 2 bases from V and 5 bases from J, with 14 bases in between. The CDR3 extends over 15 amino acids.

This clonotype was detected many times. The chain links TRBV11-3 to TRBJ2-5; tentatively, D is TRBD2 (6 bases). CDR3 length equals 15 residues. Trimming cost V 3 bases and J 2 bases, with 13 bases left between them. Germline V lookup: CDR1 SGHNT, CDR2 YENEEA. The CDR3: CASSFSHAGQETQYF. The CDR3 DNA follows: TGTGCCAGCAGCTTCTCACACGCGGGGCAAGAGACCCAGTACTTC.

This clonotype was observed at least ten times. This chain links TRBV6-1 with TRBJ2-7; 7 nucleotides match TRBD2. Trimming at V came to 8 bases and at J to 1 base, leaving 5 bases not matched to a gene. Germline V gives CDR1 MNHNS, CDR2 SASEGT. This CDR3 has 13 residues. The CDR3 coding sequence is TGTGCCAGCCTAGCGGTAACGTCCTACGAGCAGTACTTC. Protein product: CASLAVTSYEQYF.

This clonotype was found many times. The V call is TRBV19, the J call TRBJ2-3; 13 bases map to TRBD2. The J segment lost 6 bases and the V segment lost 6 bases, leaving 6 bases of the junction unmatched. The CDR3 length is 15 residues. Germline lookup yields CDR1 LNHDA and CDR2 SQIVND (reference sequence). As DNA, the CDR3 is TGTGCCAGTAGCCGACTAGCGGGGGGCGGTGATACGCAGTATTTT. Translation gives CASSRLAGGGDTQYF.

This clonotype was observed at least ten times. The rearrangement links TRBV3-1 to TRBJ2-7; 8 bases map to TRBD2. The V and J ends lost 0 bases and 6 bases, in that order; junction bases with no gene match: 4. Germline V CDR1 and CDR2: LGHDT, YNNKEL (reference sequence). The CDR3 has 14 amino acids. CDR3 nucleotide sequence: TGTGCCAGCAGCCAAGATGGGGCGGGAGGCGAGCAGTACTTC. This translates into CASSQDGAGGEQYF.

The chain recombines TRBV9 with TRBJ1-1, with 9 bases identical to TRBD1. The junction had 11 bases not matched to a gene; V was cut back by 2 bases and J by 3 bases. Germline lookup yields CDR1 SGDLS and CDR2 YYNGEE. This CDR3 region has 17 residues. CDR3 sequence: CASSVGTGQRGDTEAFF. CDR3 nucleotides: TGTGCCAGCAGCGTTGGGACAGGGCAGAGGGGAGACACTGAAGCTTTCTTT.

This clonotype was observed many times. The chain combines TRBV12-3 or TRBV12-4 with TRBJ2-5; perhaps D is TRBD1 or TRBD2 (6 bases each). The CDR3 sequence is 14 residues long. Trimming removed 2 bases at V and 5 bases at J, with 12 bases between. The CDR3 DNA is TGTGCCAGCAGTTTAAGGGGGGCTCTCGAGACCCAGTACTTC. Amino acid sequence: CASSLRGALETQYF.

This clonotype occurred many times. The V and J genes are TRBV20-1 and TRBJ2-5; D may match TRBD1 or TRBD2 (6 bases each). The germline V and J ends were trimmed by 3 bases and 1 base, with 9 bases remaining between them. CDR1 DFQATT and CDR2 SNEGSKA come from the germline V gene (reference sequence). The length of the CDR3 is 13 residues. CDR3 sequence reads: CSASRGPQETQYF. The CDR3, as DNA: TGCAGTGCTAGCCGGGGGCCCCAAGAGACCCAGTACTTC.

This clonotype was picked up many times. This rearrangement joins TRBV27 to TRBJ2-2; 11 positions match TRBD1. The CDR3 totals 15 residues. Germline CDR1 and CDR2: MNHEY and SMNVEV (reference sequence). The ends lost 5 bases at V and 8 bases at J; junction bases unmatched: 7. The CDR3 sequence is CASSGQDRGPGELFF. The CDR3 nucleotides are TGTGCCAGCAGTGGACAGGACAGGGGGCCGGGGGAGCTGTTTTTT.